The entry below gives a single TCR beta chain sequence along with its context. This record belongs to a study of T cell changes during pregnancy in multiple sclerosis. The CDR3 consists of 15 residues. Germline lookup yields CDR1 SGHNT and CDR2 YYREEE (reference sequence). V was trimmed by 3 bases and J by 5 bases, leaving 18 bases between them. Sequencing used immunoSEQ multiplex PCR; TCRdb keeps in-frame clones, though not all of them. The data contain tens of thousands of clones, 85% to 95% of them seen just once; the ten biggest clones take up 1.3%. This receptor was obtained from a female donor with multiple sclerosis, enrolled in a pregnancy study. The specimen sequenced was peripheral blood. The chain combines TRBV5-4 with TRBJ2-7; unclear D gene. CDR3 DNA sequence: TGTGCCAGCAGCTCTACCTCTAGAATACTCAACGAGCAGTACTTC. This gives the protein CASSSTSRILNEQYF.